A selection of T cell receptor beta chains follows, all from one sample in a study of blood T cell repertoires in COVID-19. Generated by immunoSEQ multiplex PCR, the TCRdb table keeps only in-frame clones and is missing some. The sample yields tens of thousands of clones, approximately 84% seen once. Source material: peripheral blood. Receptors originate from a man aged 55 to 70 with active or convalescent COVID-19. CDR3s include the opening cysteine and the closing phenylalanine or tryptophan. D genes are given only for firm matches. The size of a clone is reported for some rows only, either as once, few or many, or as a class for expanded clones.

size	V	J	D	DNA	CDR3
.	TRBV3-1/TRBV3-2	TRBJ1-6	.	TGTGCCAGCAGCCAAGATTACCCTTTCCAGGGGACGGTTGGATCACCCCTCCACTTT	CASSQDYPFQGTVGSPLHF
.	TRBV19	TRBJ1-6	TRBD1	TGTGCCAGCCGTGACAGGGTGGACTCACCCCTCCACTTT	CASRDRVDSPLHF
few	TRBV7-2	TRBJ2-1	TRBD2	TGTGCCAGCAGCAAAGCGGGGGTTTCCTACAATGAGCAGTTCTTC	CASSKAGVSYNEQFF
few	TRBV9	TRBJ2-7	.	TGTGCCAGCAGCTCGATCCCGGAGGCTGGTCACGAGCAGTACTTC	CASSSIPEAGHEQYF
.	TRBV27	TRBJ1-2	TRBD1	TGTGCCAGCAGTGCCGGGACAGGTTATGGCTACACCTTC	CASSAGTGYGYTF
.	TRBV18	TRBJ2-4	TRBD1	TGTGCCAGCTCACCCTTGGGACAGGGGGATATAAACATTCAGTACTTC	CASSPLGQGDINIQYF
.	TRBV9	TRBJ2-3	.	TGTGCCAGCAGCGTAGGGCTCCTAGCGAGCACAGATACGCAGTATTTT	CASSVGLLASTDTQYF
.	TRBV27	TRBJ2-1	TRBD1	TGTGCCAGCAGTTTTTTCGGACAGGACTACAATGAGCAGTTCTTC	CASSFFGQDYNEQFF
.	TRBV11-3	TRBJ2-5	TRBD1	TGTGCCAGCAGCCGGGACAGGGGACCCGAAGAGACCCAGTACTTC	CASSRDRGPEETQYF
.	TRBV9	TRBJ2-3	TRBD1	TGTGCCAGCAGCCCGGGGACAGGGGGCGCATCAGATACGCAGTATTTT	CASSPGTGGASDTQYF
.	TRBV7-2	TRBJ2-2	TRBD1	TGTGCCAGCAGCTCGAGGACAGGAGGCACCGGGGAGCTGTTTTTT	CASSSRTGGTGELFF
.	TRBV18	TRBJ1-2	TRBD1	TGTGCCAGCTCACCCCAACAGGGGAGTGATGGCTACACCTTC	CASSPQQGSDGYTF
.	TRBV15	TRBJ2-6	.	TGTGCCACCAGCATCGGACAGTCTGGGGCCAACGTCCTGACTTTC	CATSIGQSGANVLTF
once	TRBV19	TRBJ2-3	TRBD2	TGTGCCAGTAGTATTCGTCAAGGACTAGCGGGGGGTGATACGCAGTATTTT	CASSIRQGLAGGDTQYF
.	TRBV19	TRBJ1-3	TRBD1	TGTGCCAGTATCCCCTGGGGCCAGGGGGCCCTTGGAAACACCATATATTTT	CASIPWGQGALGNTIYF
.	TRBV6-1	TRBJ1-3	.	TGTGCCATAGCAATCCGACCGAGCTCTGGAAACACCATATATTTT	CAIAIRPSSGNTIYF
.	TRBV28	TRBJ1-1	.	TGTGCCAGCAGTTTATTAGGGGTTGGCACTGAAGCTTTCTTT	CASSLLGVGTEAFF
once	TRBV7-2	TRBJ2-5	TRBD1	TGTGCCAGCAGCTCCGGGACAGGGGTCGCACAGTACTTC	CASSSGTGVAQYF
once	TRBV5-1	TRBJ1-2	.	TGCGCCAGCAGCTTGGAAAGCGGCTACACCTTC	CASSLESGYTF
once	TRBV4-1	TRBJ2-7	.	TGCGCCAGCAGCCACTCTAAGAACAGGGGGGGCCTCTACGAGCAGTACTTC	CASSHSKNRGGLYEQYF
.	TRBV10-3	TRBJ1-5	TRBD1	TGTGCCATCAGTACGGGGGGACAGGATAAACAGCCCCAGCATTTT	CAISTGGQDKQPQHF
.	TRBV27	TRBJ1-3	.	TGTGCCAGCAGTCAGGGGTCAGCTGGAAACACCATATATTTT	CASSQGSAGNTIYF
.	TRBV19	TRBJ2-1	TRBD2	TGTGCCAGTGCGGGGGGGCGTAATGAGCAGTTCTTC	CASAGGRNEQFF
.	TRBV12-3/TRBV12-4	TRBJ2-7	.	TGTGCCAGCAGCGCGGGACAGCTCTACGAGCAGTACTTC	CASSAGQLYEQYF
.	TRBV12-3/TRBV12-4	TRBJ1-1	TRBD1	TGTGCCAGCAGGGGGGGACAGGACACTGAAGCTTTCTTT	CASRGGQDTEAFF
.	TRBV19	TRBJ1-1	.	TGTGCCAGTAGTACTCTGAGCCCCGGGAGCACTGAAGCTTTCTTT	CASSTLSPGSTEAFF
.	TRBV5-6	TRBJ1-5	TRBD1	TGTGCCAGCAGTACAGGGGGTTATAGCAATCAGCCCCAGCATTTT	CASSTGGYSNQPQHF
.	TRBV7-3	TRBJ1-1	TRBD1	TGTGCCAGCAGCTTAATGGTCGGGGACAGGATGAACACTGAAGCTTTCTTT	CASSLMVGDRMNTEAFF
.	TRBV12-5	TRBJ2-7	.	TGTGCTAGTGGCCCCCTCCCCGGCTACGAGCAGTACTTC	CASGPLPGYEQYF
.	TRBV2	TRBJ1-4	TRBD1	TGTGCCAGCAGTCCTTCGGGACAGGCTAATGAAAAACTGTTTTTT	CASSPSGQANEKLFF
.	TRBV6-2/TRBV6-3	TRBJ2-3	.	TGTGCCAGCAGTTATGGGAGCTGGAGCACAGATACGCAGTATTTT	CASSYGSWSTDTQYF
.	TRBV11-3	TRBJ2-1	TRBD1	TGTGCCAGCAGCTTAGAGGGGACAGAAACCTACAATGAGCAGTTCTTC	CASSLEGTETYNEQFF
.	TRBV29-1	TRBJ2-7	TRBD1	TGCAGCGTTTCCCGGGACAGGGGGTCCCACGAGCAGTACTTC	CSVSRDRGSHEQYF
once	TRBV5-6	TRBJ2-5	TRBD1	TGTGCCAGCAGCTTGTACCGGGACAGGGAAAAAGAGACCCAGTACTTC	CASSLYRDREKETQYF
.	TRBV27	TRBJ2-3	TRBD2	TGTGCCAGCAGTTTACCCTCCCAAGCGGGGTCCCCCGGGACGCAGTATTTT	CASSLPSQAGSPGTQYF
.	TRBV5-1	TRBJ2-1	.	TGCGCCAGCAGCTTGCAGGGCTACAATGAGCAGTTCTTC	CASSLQGYNEQFF
few	TRBV6-5	TRBJ1-1	.	TGTGCCAGCTCCGTACGGGGGAACACTGAAGCTTTCTTT	CASSVRGNTEAFF
few	TRBV5-4	TRBJ2-2	.	TGTGCCAGCAGCTTGGGTGAGGGTTCCACCGGGGAGCTGTTTTTT	CASSLGEGSTGELFF
.	TRBV30	TRBJ2-1	TRBD2	TGTGCCTGGACTAGCGGGGGCCTCTCCTACAATGAGCAGTTCTTC	CAWTSGGLSYNEQFF
.	TRBV6-1	TRBJ1-2	.	TGTGCCAGCAGTGACAGATATGGCTACACCTTC	CASSDRYGYTF
.	TRBV15	TRBJ2-5	TRBD2	TGTGCCACCAGCAGAGATCCCACTAGCGGGGGTGAGACCCAGTACTTC	CATSRDPTSGGETQYF
.	TRBV21-1	TRBJ1-5	.	TGTGCCAGCAGCAAGTACCCACGGGGGGTCGATCAGCCCCAGCATTTT	CASSKYPRGVDQPQHF
.	TRBV19	TRBJ2-5	.	TGTGCCAGTAGTAAGGCCTCGCGGGGAACCGTGACCCAGTACTTC	CASSKASRGTVTQYF
.	TRBV6-5	TRBJ1-1	.	TGTGCCAGCAGTTACCTGGACACCATGAACACTGAAGCTTTCTTT	CASSYLDTMNTEAFF
few	TRBV6-6	TRBJ1-1	.	TGTGCCAGCAGTCCTCAGACAGAGGAAGCTTTCTTT	CASSPQTEEAFF
.	TRBV18	TRBJ1-1	.	TGTGCCAGCTCACCAAAAAACGGGCGCAGGGACACTGAAGCTTTCTTT	CASSPKNGRRDTEAFF
.	TRBV7-2	TRBJ2-5	TRBD2	TGTGCCAGCAGCTTCGTTAGCGGGGGGCGGGAGACCCAGTACTTC	CASSFVSGGRETQYF
once	TRBV3-1/TRBV3-2	TRBJ2-7	.	TGTGCCAGCAGCCGTCAGGGGAGTAGCGAGCAGTACTTC	CASSRQGSSEQYF
.	TRBV6-5	TRBJ1-4	.	TGTGCCAGCAGCTTTTCTCAGGGAACTAATGAAAAACTGTTTTTT	CASSFSQGTNEKLFF
.	TRBV5-1	TRBJ2-6	TRBD1	TGCGCCAGCAGCCCAGGACAGGGGTGGGCTGGGGCCAACGTCCTGACTTTC	CASSPGQGWAGANVLTF
once	TRBV7-9	TRBJ2-2	.	TGTGCCAGCAGCTTGGCGGAAACTAACACCGGGGAGCTGTTTTTT	CASSLAETNTGELFF
.	TRBV7-9	TRBJ1-5	TRBD1	TGTGCCAGCAGCTGGGGGACAGGGGGCAATCAGCCCCAGCATTTT	CASSWGTGGNQPQHF
.	TRBV7-3	TRBJ1-2	TRBD1	TGTGCCAGCAGCTCCGGGACAGGGATCTATGGCTACACCTTC	CASSSGTGIYGYTF
.	TRBV9	TRBJ2-7	TRBD1	TGTGCCAGCAGCGTAGTACCCCTCGATGGACGCCCCGGGACAGGGGACTACGAGCAGTACTTC	CASSVVPLDGRPGTGDYEQYF
.	TRBV4-1	TRBJ1-5	.	TGCGCCAGCAGCGGGGACATCTACAATCAGCCCCAGCATTTT	CASSGDIYNQPQHF
.	TRBV5-1	TRBJ1-2	.	TGCGCCAGCAGCTTGGACGGTGAGCCCTATGGCTACACCTTC	CASSLDGEPYGYTF